The 14 T cell receptor beta chains in this list originate from one sample, sequenced in a study of cytomegalovirus exposure and HLA in healthy donors. Using immunoSEQ multiplex PCR, the repertoire was profiled, and TCRdb retains in-frame clones only, with some absent. In the table there are approximately 150,000 clones, just over 90% of which are singletons. The sample consisted of PBMCs. These receptors were collected from a man aged 18 to 29 in good health and CMV-seronegative.

V is TRBV27 and J is TRBJ1-2, with 8 bases that match TRBD1. Germline CDR1 is MNHEY and CDR2 is SMNVEV (reference sequence). This CDR3 region has 15 residues. The V segment lost 5 bases and the J segment 8 bases; nucleotides outside the gene matches: 13. The CDR3 loop reads CASSPGQGFWSGYTF. CDR3 nucleotide sequence: TGTGCCAGCAGTCCCGGACAGGGTTTTTGGTCGGGCTACACCTTC.

In this sample, this clone turned up once. The chain is built from TRBV30 and TRBJ2-7; D remains ambiguous. The germline V and J ends were trimmed by 0 bases and 4 bases, with 19 bases remaining between them. This CDR3 contains 16 residues. The germline V gene encodes CDR1 GTSNPN and CDR2 SVGIG (reference sequence). CDR3 sequence reads: CAWSVRLGTVTYEQYF. In DNA form, the CDR3 reads TGTGCCTGGAGTGTACGGTTAGGAACGGTGACTTACGAGCAGTACTTC.

The chain couples TRBV27 to TRBJ2-1; 10 bases line up with TRBD1. CDR3 length equals 15 residues. Trimming cost V 5 bases and J 9 bases; bases outside gene matches: 10. Germline V gives CDR1 MNHEY, CDR2 SMNVEV (reference sequence). In nucleotides, the CDR3 is TGTGCCAGCAGTCCAAGGACAGGGGGGACGGGTGAGCAGTTCTTC. This sequence encodes CASSPRTGGTGEQFF.

V is TRBV30 and J is TRBJ2-3, with D possibly TRBD1 on 5 matching bases. Germline CDR1 and CDR2: GTSNPN and SVGIG (reference sequence). With 3 bases removed from V and 0 bases from J, the gap between germline ends came to 10 bases. This CDR3 region has 14 residues. CDR3 region: CAWRAAGSTDTQYF. For the CDR3, the DNA is TGTGCCTGGAGAGCCGCAGGGAGCACAGATACGCAGTATTTT.

This CDR3 reads CASSIAVMSSYNEQFF. The CDR3 DNA reads as TGTGCCAGTAGTATAGCGGTTATGAGCTCCTACAATGAGCAGTTCTTC. The rearrangement joins TRBV19 to TRBJ2-1; D is uncertain. The V end was cut by 1 base, the J end by 0 bases, with 10 bases between. The germline gives CDR1 LNHDA, CDR2 SQIVND (reference sequence). The CDR3 totals 16 residues.

J is TRBJ1-6 and V is TRBV6-5, with D tentatively TRBD1 (5 bases). The length of the CDR3 is 15 residues. Trimming pared 6 bases from V and 0 bases from J, leaving 9 bases between. Germline-derived CDR1 and CDR2 are MNHEY and SVGAGI. The CDR3 DNA is TGTGCCAGCAGCCTTACAGGCTCCTATAATTCACCCCTCCACTTT. Protein sequence: CASSLTGSYNSPLHF.

V is TRBV9 and J is TRBJ2-7; the D is unclear. The V gene lost 0 bases and the J gene lost 2 bases, with 12 bases spanning the gap. The CDR3 runs 15 residues. From germline, CDR1 is SGDLS and CDR2 YYNGEE. The CDR3 is CASSVDSHPTYEQYF. The CDR3 DNA is TGTGCCAGCAGCGTAGACAGCCACCCTACCTACGAGCAGTACTTC.

The chain joins TRBV7-9 to TRBJ2-3; 12 bases agree with TRBD1. The CDR3 contains 16 residues. Losses at the gene ends were 6 bases for V and 4 bases for J; bases not matched to a gene: 8. Germline CDR1 and CDR2: SEHNR and FQNEAQ (reference sequence). In DNA form, the CDR3 reads TGTGCCAGCAGGGGGACAGGGGGCGCAGGGGCAGATACGCAGTATTTT. Translating gives CASRGTGGAGADTQYF.

The chain employs TRBV29-1 and TRBJ1-2, with a weak D call TRBD1 (5 bases). The CDR3 is 12 residues long. The germline gives CDR1 SQVTM, CDR2 ANQGSEA. Trimming shortened V by 5 bases and J by 8 bases, and 15 bases separated the two germline ends. CDR3 amino acids: CSVSQAASGYTF. DNA for the CDR3: TGCAGCGTTTCACAGGCCGCGTCCGGCTACACCTTC.

This clone was found once. The chain employs TRBV7-2 and TRBJ1-5; D is possibly TRBD1 (6 bases). V was clipped by 5 bases and J by 3 bases, with 14 bases between them. CDR1 SGHTA and CDR2 FQGNSA come from the germline V gene. CDR3 length: 15 residues. This chain's CDR3 is CASSRQVLNNQPQHF. The DNA for the CDR3 is TGTGCCAGCAGCAGACAGGTTTTGAACAATCAGCCCCAGCATTTT.

CDR3 region: CSVGPDTIQGVYYGYTF. The DNA of the CDR3 is TGCAGCGTTGGACCCGATACGATACAGGGGGTCTACTATGGCTACACCTTC. The chain employs TRBV29-1 and TRBJ1-2, with 8 bases aligning to TRBD1. CDR3 length: 17 amino acids. Trimming removed 4 bases from V and 3 bases from J; junction bases left unmatched: 16. Germline V gene data show CDR1 as SQVTM and CDR2 as ANQGSEA.

The genes are TRBV7-9 and TRBJ1-2, with a possible D match to TRBD1 (5 bases). The CDR3 totals 16 residues. The V end lost 0 bases, the J end lost 2 bases, and 13 bases lay between the germline ends. In germline, CDR1 is SEHNR, CDR2 FQNEAQ (reference sequence). The CDR3 DNA sequence: TGTGCCAGCAGCTTAGCCTTAGGACAATCGAACTATGGCTACACCTTC. Translated, it gives CASSLALGQSNYGYTF.

The chain joins TRBV7-9 to TRBJ2-4, with TRBD1 as a possible D gene (5 bases). Germline V gene lookup returns CDR1 SEHNR and CDR2 FQNEAQ (reference sequence). With 5 bases removed from V and 8 bases from J, the gap between germline ends came to 13 bases. The CDR3 contains 13 residues. CDR3 in DNA: TGTGCCAGCAGCCCTCGGACACTCGACATTCAGTACTTC. The encoded protein is CASSPRTLDIQYF.

CDR3 region: CASSPGLADYEQYV. Here the CDR3 DNA reads TGTGCCAGCTCACCGGGACTAGCGGACTACGAGCAGTACGTC. This chain uses TRBV18 with TRBJ2-7; 11 bases match TRBD2. This CDR3 contains 14 residues. CDR1 is KGHSH, CDR2 LQKENI, per germline. Unmatched junction bases numbered 1, after V lost 3 bases and J lost 3 bases.